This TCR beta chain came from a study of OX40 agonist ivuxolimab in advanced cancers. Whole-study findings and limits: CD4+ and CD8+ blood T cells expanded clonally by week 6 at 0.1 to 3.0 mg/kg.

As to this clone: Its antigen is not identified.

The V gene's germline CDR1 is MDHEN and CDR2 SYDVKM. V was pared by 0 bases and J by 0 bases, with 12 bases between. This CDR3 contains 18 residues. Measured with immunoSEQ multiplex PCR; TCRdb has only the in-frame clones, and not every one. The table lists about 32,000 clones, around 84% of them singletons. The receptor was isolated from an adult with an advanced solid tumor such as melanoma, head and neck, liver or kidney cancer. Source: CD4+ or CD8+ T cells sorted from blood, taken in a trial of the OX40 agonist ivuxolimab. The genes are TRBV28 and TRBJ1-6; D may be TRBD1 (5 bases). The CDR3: CASSLWLQASSYNSPLHF. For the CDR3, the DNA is TGTGCCAGCAGTTTATGGCTACAGGCGAGCTCCTATAATTCACCCCTCCACTTT.